Here is one T cell receptor (beta chain) with its context. Its antigen is currently not known. No much larger clonotype is one base removed from it; base qualities were not supplied. These data are taken from a study of shared T cell receptors in the human thymus (dated by TCRdb to about 2021). Background on the whole study: The study examined how self-reactive, shared T-cell receptor alpha chains are generated in the human thymus.

Library preparation was by the immunoSEQ multiplex PCR assay. TCRdb's version of the immuneACCESS table is confined to in-frame rearrangements and falls short of the full clone set. An unresolved V gene accounts for under half of the shortfall where checked; the remainder is of unknown origin. The sample contains approximately 660,000 clones, approximately 87% of them found a single time. The ten largest make up 0.01% of the sample. From cysteine to phenylalanine, the CDR3 is 13 amino acids long. This entry keeps only the CDR3 DNA: 39 bases, framed from base 1. The CDR1 and CDR2 encoded by the germline V gene are SGHTS and YDEGEE. Deletion took 7 bases off V and 4 bases off J, with a span of 12 bases between the germline ends. These data also formed part of another study, on human thymus T cells. According to the second study: The donors were immunologically healthy infants in Finland who had open corrective cardiac surgery for congenital heart defects. Thymus tissue was collected as surgical resects that were removed during corrective cardiac surgery. Usage of V and J gene segments appeared to be biased in both the thymic and the peripheral blood repertoires. The related research found that thymic TCR repertoires overlapped highly between unrelated individuals. The study characterized TCR alpha and beta repertoires from under 10 infant thymus samples and a few related peripheral blood samples. The cohort included six male and a couple of female infants, with donor ages spanning 7 to 244 days. Thymocytes were freed from the tissue by mechanical means and kept at -70 degrees C as pellets of about 9-33 million cells. Genomic DNA was extracted from frozen cell pellets with a QIAsymphony instrument. Using the immunoSEQ multiplex PCR assay, the TCRB and TCRAD loci were amplified from a standardized quantity of quality-controlled genomic DNA. The V(D)J region was spanned by amplicons of a length sufficient to cover the CDR3 and to identify V and J genes. The commercial immunoSEQ service was used to sequence amplicons on an Illumina platform. Primer bias and sequencing errors were corrected using previously described methods, and TCRAD and TCRB definitions followed the IMGT database. The repertoires were analysed using immunoSEQ Analyzer 3.0 and VDJTools for basic statistics, V/J segment usage, diversity estimates, rarefaction and pairwise overlap. Diversity was estimated using the Chao1, ChaoE, Efron-Thisted, Shannon and inverse Simpson indices, and was also estimated on datasets down-sampled to the size of the smallest sample. Repertoire overlap was determined by strict matching of CDR3 nucleotide sequence, V gene and J gene, and Jaccard-based multidimensional scaling clustering was applied. On average, roughly 740,000 unique TCRB clonotypes were obtained from thymus samples, compared with about 86,000 from blood samples.

This sequence originates from a boy younger than two with a congenital heart defect. Donor details come from another sample of the same person, matched by shared clones. The sequenced material came from thymocytes. This chain is built from TRBV5-8 and TRBJ2-1, with TRBD2 perhaps the D gene, on 5 matching bases. The nucleotides read TGTGCCAGCGGTCCCCCGGGATACAATGAGCAGTTCTTC. Its protein is CASGPPGYNEQFF.